This TCR beta chain was retrieved from a study of CD8+ T cells in alopecia areata. Study details: Female roughly 6-11-week-old C3H/HeJ recipients received skin from 6-12-month-old C3H/HeJ graft donors with spontaneous alopecia.

The authors extracted RNA and reverse transcribed it into cDNA as the sequencing template. The assay was immunoSEQ multiplex PCR, and TCRdb's table has in-frame clones only and misses some. The sample gives 200,000 to 300,000 clones, none seen only once, and the top ten clones hold roughly 1.2%. Cells that came from pooled cutaneous lymph nodes were sorted using CD4, CD8alpha, NKG2D, NKG2ACE and other markers. Study-wide results and limits: Higher clonality than in normal scalp was seen in lesional scalp, especially alopecia totalis/universalis. Patients shared TCRs less clearly than mice did, possibly owing to HLA.

Germline lookup yields CDR1 NSQYPW and CDR2 LRSPGD (reference sequence). The CDR3 covers 13 residues. This clone appeared a few times. Antigen: not known. Here the gene names and germline are mouse. Sequencing ends 4 residues short of the CDR3 end; the germline J gene provides the rest. The rearrangement links TRBV1 to TRBJ2-5; D might be TRBD2 (5 bases). The specimen was CD4+ T cells sorted from a lymph node. The TCR originated in a C3H/HeJ mouse with alopecia areata. Mouse strain MHC haplotype: H2-k. CDR3 sequence reads: CTCSAPGKDTQYF. The CDR3 bases that were read are TGCACCTGCAGTGCTCCTGGGAAAGAC.